This T cell receptor beta chain emerged from a study of lung T cells in sarcoidosis with Löfgren's syndrome. Study context: Bronchoalveolar lavage fluid in sarcoidosis accumulates CD4+ T cells.

TCRdb analysed the reads with MiXCR anew, one entry per CDR3 protein. The sample lists 55,000 to 80,000 distinct CDR3 sequences; 21% were seen once. Comments on this clonotype: Its antigen is as yet unknown. This may come from a read error, since a much larger clone is one base off.

Notes on the study in general: Versus controls, Löfgren's syndrome patients reportedly showed TRAV12-1 and TRBV2 as most expanded. In alpha-beta pairs, TRAV12-1 favored TRBV2, and their CDR3s were homologous.

Germline CDR1 and CDR2: ENHRY and SYGVKD. There are 14 residues in the CDR3. V shed 3 bases and J shed 2 bases, with 10 bases lying between them. V usage is TRBV10-3 and J usage is TRBJ2-5; a possible D gene is TRBD1 (5 bases). The sequence derives from a human donor with sarcoidosis (Löfgren's syndrome or another form), or a control subject (not recorded which). The sequencing input was CD4+ T cells from PBMCs. The CDR3 DNA follows: TGTGCCATCAGTGATGGAGCAGGGCAAGAGACCCAGTACTTC. This gives the protein CAISDGAGQETQYF.